The T cell receptor (beta chain) described here comes from a study of T cells after yellow fever vaccination. Whole-study results and caveats: The secondary response was weaker, and its peak arrived faster, on day 5 versus 15. Post-booster repertoires contained most primary-vaccination clones again (96% CD4, about 90% CD8).

This CDR3 contains 13 residues. CDR1 and CDR2 from the germline V gene are KGHSH and LQKENI. The V end lost 5 bases, the J end lost 6 bases, and 11 bases lay between the germline ends. This clonotype was seen a handful of times. Its target is unknown. TCRdb redid the calling of the 5' RACE reads with MiXCR, one entry per CDR3 protein. The sample holds a few hundred thousand distinct CDR3 sequences, 3% to 4.5% seen once. The clonotype was recovered from a man between 18 and 35 years old who received the YFV17D yellow fever vaccine. The gene calls are TRBV18 and TRBJ2-1, with D unclear. Sequenced material: PBMCs, taken 5 days after the yellow fever booster vaccination. The DNA of the CDR3 is TGTGCCAGCTCAGGGCGTCCCCCCAATGAGCAGTTCTTC. It yields the protein CASSGRPPNEQFF.